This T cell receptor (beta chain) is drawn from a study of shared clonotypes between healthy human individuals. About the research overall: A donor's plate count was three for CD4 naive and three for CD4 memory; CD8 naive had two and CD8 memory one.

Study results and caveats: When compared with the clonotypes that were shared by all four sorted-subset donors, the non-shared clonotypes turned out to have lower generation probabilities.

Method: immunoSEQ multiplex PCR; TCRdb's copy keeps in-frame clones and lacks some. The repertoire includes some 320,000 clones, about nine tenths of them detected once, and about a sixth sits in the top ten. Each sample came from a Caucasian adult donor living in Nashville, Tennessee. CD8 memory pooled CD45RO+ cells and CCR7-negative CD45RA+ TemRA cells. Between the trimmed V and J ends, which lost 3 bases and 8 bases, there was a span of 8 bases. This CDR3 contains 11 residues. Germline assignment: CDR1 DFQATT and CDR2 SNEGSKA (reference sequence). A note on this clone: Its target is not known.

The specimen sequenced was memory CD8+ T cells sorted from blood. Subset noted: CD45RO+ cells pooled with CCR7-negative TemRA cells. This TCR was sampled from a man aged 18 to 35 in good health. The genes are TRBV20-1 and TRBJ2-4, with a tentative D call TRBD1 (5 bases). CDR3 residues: CSASRTHIQYF. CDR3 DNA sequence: TGCAGTGCTAGCAGGACACACATTCAGTACTTC.